This T cell receptor beta chain emerged from a study of T cell changes during pregnancy in multiple sclerosis. Profiled with immunoSEQ multiplex PCR; TCRdb holds only in-frame clones, not every one. The repertoire holds about 15,000 clones, with nearly 96% as singletons. The CDR3 runs to 15 residues. CDR1 and CDR2 (germline): SGHNT, YENEEA. V shed 0 bases and J 3 bases; nucleotides not matched to a gene: 3. Sequenced here: peripheral blood, sampled in the third trimester of pregnancy. This clonotype was obtained from a female donor with multiple sclerosis, enrolled in a pregnancy study. This sequence joins TRBV11-3 and TRBJ1-1; 8 nucleotides agree with TRBD1. CDR3 sequence (DNA): TGTGCCAGCAGCTTAGATTCGACAGGGGACACTGAAGCTTTCTTT. Translating it yields CASSLDSTGDTEAFF.